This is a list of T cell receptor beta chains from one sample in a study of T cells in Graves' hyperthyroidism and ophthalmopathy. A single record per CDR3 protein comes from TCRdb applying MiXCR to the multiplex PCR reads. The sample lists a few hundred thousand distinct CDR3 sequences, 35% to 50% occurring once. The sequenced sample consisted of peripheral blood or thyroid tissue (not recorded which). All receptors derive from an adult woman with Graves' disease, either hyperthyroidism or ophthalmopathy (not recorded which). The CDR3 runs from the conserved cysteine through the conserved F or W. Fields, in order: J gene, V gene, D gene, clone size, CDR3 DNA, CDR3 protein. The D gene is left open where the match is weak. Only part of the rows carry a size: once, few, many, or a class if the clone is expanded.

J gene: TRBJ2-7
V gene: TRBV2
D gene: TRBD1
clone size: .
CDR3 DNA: TGTGCCAGCAGTGGGGGGTGGGGACAGTCCCACGAGCAGTACTTC
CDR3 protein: CASSGGWGQSHEQYF

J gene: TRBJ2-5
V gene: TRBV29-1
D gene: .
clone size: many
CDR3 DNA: TGCAGCGTTGGGGAGACAGGCGCGGAGACCCAGTACTTC
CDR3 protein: CSVGETGAETQYF

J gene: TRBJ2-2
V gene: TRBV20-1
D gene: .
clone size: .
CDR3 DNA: TGCAGTGCCCCAGGGCAGGCGAACACCGGGGAGCTGTTTTTT
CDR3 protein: CSAPGQANTGELFF

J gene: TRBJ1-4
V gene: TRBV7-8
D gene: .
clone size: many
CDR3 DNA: TGTGCCAGCAGCTTAGCTAGGACAACCGAAAAACTGTTTTTT
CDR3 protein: CASSLARTTEKLFF

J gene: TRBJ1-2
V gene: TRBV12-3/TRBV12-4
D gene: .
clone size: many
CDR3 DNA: TGTGCCAGCAGCTTGTATCTCCGTGGCTACACCTTC
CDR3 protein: CASSLYLRGYTF

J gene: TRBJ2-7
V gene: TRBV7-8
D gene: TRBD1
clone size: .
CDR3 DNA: TGTGCCAGCAGCCAACGGACAGGTCTTACCTACGAGCAGTACTTC
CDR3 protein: CASSQRTGLTYEQYF

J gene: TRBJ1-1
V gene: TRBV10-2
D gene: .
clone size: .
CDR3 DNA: TGCGCCAGCAGTGAATACAGGTTGAACACTGAAGCTTTCTTT
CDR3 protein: CASSEYRLNTEAFF

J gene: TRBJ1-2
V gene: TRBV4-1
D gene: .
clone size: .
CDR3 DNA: TGCGCCAGCAGCCTACTTCCGGGGGCAAGAGAAGGCTACACCTTC
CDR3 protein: CASSLLPGAREGYTF

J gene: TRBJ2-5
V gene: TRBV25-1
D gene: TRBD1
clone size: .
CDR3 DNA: TGTGCCAGCAGTGAGCGACAGGGCCTTGGCCAAGAGACCCAGTACTTC
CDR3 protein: CASSERQGLGQETQYF

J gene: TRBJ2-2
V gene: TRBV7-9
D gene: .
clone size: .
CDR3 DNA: TGTGCCAGCAGCTTAGGGACGTCGAGCTCTGGGGAGCTGTTTTTT
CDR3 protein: CASSLGTSSSGELFF

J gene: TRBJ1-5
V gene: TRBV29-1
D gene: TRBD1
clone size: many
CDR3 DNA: TGCAGCGTACGTACAGGGGGGAGGGATCAGCCCCAGCATTTT
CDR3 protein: CSVRTGGRDQPQHF